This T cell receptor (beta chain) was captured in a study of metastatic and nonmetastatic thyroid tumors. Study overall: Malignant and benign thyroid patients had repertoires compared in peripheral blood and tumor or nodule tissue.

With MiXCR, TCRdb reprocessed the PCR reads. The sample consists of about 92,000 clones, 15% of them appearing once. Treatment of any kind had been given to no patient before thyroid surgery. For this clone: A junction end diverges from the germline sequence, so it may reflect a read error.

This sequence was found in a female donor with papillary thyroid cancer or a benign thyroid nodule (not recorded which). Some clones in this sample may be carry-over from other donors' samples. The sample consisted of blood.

The CDR3 region has the DNA TGTGCCAGCAGCCTGACGGTCAACTATGGCTACACCTTT. Translated: CASSLTVNYGYTF. V gene TRBV27 combines with J gene TRBJ1-2; D uncertain. The CDR3 runs 13 residues. Germline V gene sequence: CDR1 MNHEY, CDR2 SMNVEV (reference sequence).